These 2 T cell receptor beta chains were all obtained from the same sample, sequenced in a study of blood T cell repertoires in COVID-19. Measured with immunoSEQ multiplex PCR; TCRdb has only the in-frame clones, and not every one. This table has 90,000 to 150,000 clones, 85% to 90% appearing once. Sequenced material: peripheral blood. Receptors originate from a woman in her 50s with acute or convalescent COVID-19.

The chain employs TRBV4-3 and TRBJ1-2, with a tentative D call TRBD1 (5 bases). This CDR3 has 15 amino acids. In germline, CDR1 is LGHNA, CDR2 YSLEER. V was shortened by 1 base and J by 4 bases, with 13 bases between the two germline ends. The CDR3 DNA reads as TGCGCCAGCAGCCAAGGGGCGGGGCAGTTCTATGGCTACACCTTC. It translates to CASSQGAGQFYGYTF.

CDR3 sequence: CATSDQSDTQYF. Written as DNA, the CDR3 is TGTGCCACCAGTGACCAATCAGATACGCAGTATTTT. The chain uses TRBV24-1 and TRBJ2-3; D unresolved. The V and J ends lost 4 bases and 4 bases respectively, with 5 bases between them. CDR3 length equals 12 residues. CDR1 is KGHDR, CDR2 SFDVKD, per germline.